One and the same sample provided the 26 T cell receptor beta chains below, sequenced in a study of control samples from healthy donors and cancer patients. Some clones are missing from TCRdb's copy, which holds only in-frame ones; the method was immunoSEQ multiplex PCR. This sample has some 120,000 clones; over 85% occur once, and the top ten carry roughly 2.5%. The sample taken for sequencing was blood. The receptors stem from a man aged 25-40 years in good health.

The CDR3 DNA sequence: TGTGCCAGTAGTAGCGTGGATTCACCCCTCCACTTT. As protein: CASSSVDSPLHF. The chain uses TRBV19 and TRBJ1-6; D is uncertain. The length of the CDR3 is 12 residues. The germline gives CDR1 LNHDA, CDR2 SQIVND (reference sequence). The V gene lost 4 bases and the J gene lost 8 bases, with 6 bases spanning the gap.

The chain uses TRBV7-9 and TRBJ2-3; 11 bases agree with TRBD1. This CDR3 is 16 amino acids long. CDR1 and CDR2 from the germline V gene are SEHNR and FQNEAQ (reference sequence). The V gene end was trimmed by 0 bases and the J gene end by 4 bases; junction bases not matched to a gene: 3. CDR3 DNA: TGTGCCAGCAGCTTAGCCGTGGGACAGGGGGCAGATACGCAGTATTTT. It yields the protein CASSLAVGQGADTQYF.

V gene TRBV11-2 combines with J gene TRBJ1-2, with TRBD1 matching over 8 bases. The V gene end was trimmed by 2 bases and the J gene end by 5 bases; junction bases not matched to a gene: 7. Germline lookup yields CDR1 SGHAT and CDR2 FQNNGV. The CDR3 sequence is 15 residues long. In nucleotides, the CDR3 is TGTGCCAGCAGCTTATCCCGGACAGGGCGGTATGGCTACACCTTC. Amino acid sequence: CASSLSRTGRYGYTF. Supplemented by reference TRBV11-2 and TRBJ1-2, the full variable domain reads EAGVAQSPRYKIIEKRQSVAFWCNPISGHATLYWYQQILGQGPKLLIQFQNNGVVDDSQLPKDRFSAERLKGVDSTLKIQPAKLEDSAVYLCASSLSRTGRYGYTFGSGTRLTVV.

The CDR3 spells CASSYGPARSGANVLTF. For the CDR3, the DNA is TGTGCCAGCAGTTATGGACCCGCCCGCTCTGGGGCCAACGTCCTGACTTTC. The chain uses TRBV28 and TRBJ2-6; D remains ambiguous. This CDR3 contains 17 residues. V lost 4 bases, J lost 0 bases, and 13 bases lay in between. In germline, CDR1 is MDHEN, CDR2 SYDVKM.

The CDR3 region is CASSVSPGETQYF. The DNA of the CDR3 is TGCGCCAGCAGTGTTTCCCCGGGGGAGACCCAGTACTTC. This chain connects TRBV10-1 to TRBJ2-5; tentative D call: TRBD2 (5 bases). With 4 bases removed from V and 5 bases from J, the gap between germline ends came to 11 bases. Per the germline V gene, CDR1 is WNHNN and CDR2 is SYGVQD (reference sequence). The CDR3 covers 13 residues.

In nucleotides, the CDR3 is TGTGCCAGCAGTTCTGCGGAGTACGGCACTGAAGCTTTCTTT. Its translation: CASSSAEYGTEAFF. The genes are TRBV6-6 and TRBJ1-1; D unresolved. This CDR3 contains 14 residues. Trimming took off 4 bases at V and 4 bases at J, with 13 bases between the two ends. The germline V gene encodes CDR1 MNHNY and CDR2 SVGAGI (reference sequence).

This clone appeared a few times. The V and J genes are TRBV9 and TRBJ1-2; 10 bases are a match to TRBD1. Trimming removed 4 bases from V and 7 bases from J; junction bases left unmatched: 10. Per the germline V gene, CDR1 is SGDLS and CDR2 is YYNGEE. This CDR3 contains 15 residues. The CDR3, as DNA: TGTGCCAGCAGCAAATCCGACAGGGGGCAGGCTGGCTACACCTTC. Translation gives CASSKSDRGQAGYTF.

The chain recombines TRBV11-2 with TRBJ2-1, with 10 bases lining up with TRBD2. V lost 1 base, J lost 7 bases, and 4 bases stayed unmatched. The CDR3 covers 15 residues. In germline, CDR1 is SGHAT, CDR2 FQNNGV. For the CDR3, the DNA is TGTGCCAGCAGCTTAGGGGCTAGCGGGGGAAATGAGCAGTTCTTC. Residues: CASSLGASGGNEQFF.

The rearrangement links TRBV11-2 to TRBJ1-1; 9 bases are shared with TRBD1. The V and J ends lost 1 base and 3 bases, in that order; junction bases with no gene match: 3. The CDR3 contains 15 residues. Germline V gene data show CDR1 as SGHAT and CDR2 as FQNNGV. The CDR3 coding sequence is TGTGCCAGCAGCTTAGGGACAGGGGTCGACACTGAAGCTTTCTTT. Translating it yields CASSLGTGVDTEAFF.

This chain connects TRBV5-1 to TRBJ1-1; D might be TRBD1 (5 bases). Germline CDR1 and CDR2: SGHRS and YFSETQ. V dropped 4 bases and J dropped 1 base, with 11 bases sitting between them. This CDR3 is 14 amino acids long. CDR3 sequence reads: CASSIGTANTEAFF. In nucleotides, the CDR3 is TGCGCCAGCAGCATAGGGACGGCGAACACTGAAGCTTTCTTT.

V is TRBV5-5 and J is TRBJ1-2, with TRBD1 matching 7 bases. The CDR3 runs 15 residues. The germline gives CDR1 SGHKS, CDR2 YYEKEE (reference sequence). V gave up 2 bases and J gave up 2 bases; unmatched junction bases: 6. As DNA, the CDR3 is TGTGCCAGCAGCTTCGAACCGGGACAGAACTATGGCTACACCTTC. Amino acids: CASSFEPGQNYGYTF.

This sequence joins TRBV19 and TRBJ1-1; D might be TRBD1 (6 bases). The CDR3 is 14 amino acids. Trimming removed 5 bases at V and 5 bases at J, with 15 bases between. Germline CDR1 and CDR2: LNHDA and SQIVND (reference sequence). CDR3 in amino acids: CASSPQGGRTEAFF. In DNA form, the CDR3 reads TGTGCCAGTAGTCCCCAAGGGGGTCGGACTGAAGCTTTCTTT. Full variable domain (rest looked up from reference TRBV19 and TRBJ1-1): DGGITQSPKYLFRKEGQNVTLSCEQNLNHDAMYWYRQDPGQGLRLIYYSQIVNDFQKGDIAEGYSVSREKKESFPLTVTSAQKNPTAFYLCASSPQGGRTEAFFGQGTRLTVV.

The chain links TRBV6-5 to TRBJ1-2, with a weak D call TRBD1 (5 bases). The CDR3 sequence is 15 residues long. V shed 6 bases and J shed 5 bases, with 19 bases lying between them. Germline CDR1 and CDR2: MNHEY and SVGAGI. Here the CDR3 reads CASRRITGTFYGYTF. CDR3 nucleotide sequence: TGTGCCAGCAGACGAATTACGGGGACCTTTTATGGCTACACCTTC.

This clone has a handful of counts. The chain employs TRBV5-1 and TRBJ1-1; no definite D call. This CDR3 spans 14 amino acids. CDR1 and CDR2 from the germline V gene are SGHRS and YFSETQ. V lost 1 base and J 1 base, leaving 8 bases between the germline ends. The CDR3 DNA reads TGCGCCAGCAGCTTGAACACCGGGAACACTGAAGCTTTCTTT. This encodes CASSLNTGNTEAFF.

This chain links TRBV6-6 with TRBJ2-5, with TRBD1 matching 9 bases. The V segment lost 0 bases and the J segment 5 bases; nucleotides outside the gene matches: 7. The germline V gene has CDR1 MNHNY and CDR2 SVGAGI (reference sequence). The CDR3 loop spans 16 amino acids. CDR3 coding DNA: TGTGCCAGCAGTTACTCCACAGGGGGCGGACGGGAGACCCAGTACTTC. Translation: CASSYSTGGGRETQYF.

Only one count was recorded for this clone. This chain joins TRBV3-1 (or the pseudogene TRBV3-2) and TRBJ2-5, with a possible D match to TRBD1 (6 bases). This CDR3 region has 17 residues. Trimming stripped 3 bases from V and 0 bases from J, with 17 bases between. The germline gives CDR1 LGHDT, CDR2 YNNKEL (reference sequence). The CDR3 region is CASSHRNQGTYQETQYF. The CDR3 DNA follows: TGTGCCAGCAGCCACCGAAACCAGGGGACCTACCAAGAGACCCAGTACTTC.

This chain joins TRBV6-5 and TRBJ2-3, with 7 bases lining up with TRBD1. Unmatched junction bases numbered 7, after V lost 8 bases and J lost 2 bases. CDR1 and CDR2 from the germline V gene are MNHEY and SVGAGI. The CDR3 length is 14 residues. DNA for the CDR3: TGTGCCAGCGGGCAGACAGGGACCACAGATACGCAGTATTTT. This sequence encodes CASGQTGTTDTQYF.

The chain couples TRBV7-9 to TRBJ1-1; D is ambiguous. The V gene's germline CDR1 is SEHNR and CDR2 FQNEAQ (reference sequence). The length of the CDR3 is 12 residues. V was clipped by 4 bases and J by 10 bases, with 13 bases between them. The CDR3 DNA reads TGTGCCAGCAGCTCAGACCCCCGGGGAGCTTTCTTT. This translates into CASSSDPRGAFF.

This chain joins TRBV7-2 and TRBJ2-3, with 8 nucleotides matching TRBD2. V lost 3 bases to trimming and J lost 2 bases; unmatched junction nucleotides: 10. Germline lookup yields CDR1 SGHTA and CDR2 FQGNSA. The CDR3 covers 17 residues. DNA for the CDR3: TGTGCCAGCAGCTTCGACGCTCGGGGGGGTAACACAGATACGCAGTATTTT. It translates to CASSFDARGGNTDTQYF.

CDR3 coding DNA: TGTGCCAGTATCCAGTACTCTGGAAACACCATATATTTT. Protein: CASIQYSGNTIYF. The V gene is TRBV19, the J gene TRBJ1-3; D gene ambiguous. With 7 bases removed from V and 0 bases from J, the gap between germline ends came to 7 bases. There are 13 residues in the CDR3. The germline V gene encodes CDR1 LNHDA and CDR2 SQIVND (reference sequence).

The chain employs TRBV27 and TRBJ1-5, with 8 positions matching TRBD1. Germline CDR1 MNHEY, CDR2 SMNVEV (reference sequence). The V and J ends lost 9 bases and 2 bases, in that order; junction bases with no gene match: 6. The CDR3 has 14 amino acids. Written as DNA, the CDR3 is TGTGCCAGTGGACAGGGTGGACGCAATCAGCCCCAGCATTTT. Its protein is CASGQGGRNQPQHF.

The V gene is TRBV19, the J gene TRBJ2-3; D might be TRBD2 (6 bases). Deletions cut 5 bases from V and 2 bases from J, with 8 bases between. The CDR3 runs to 13 residues. The germline CDR1 and CDR2 sequences are LNHDA and SQIVND (reference sequence). The DNA of the CDR3 is TGTGCCAGTAGTTTGGGACTCACAGATACGCAGTATTTT. Protein: CASSLGLTDTQYF. The full variable domain, completed using reference TRBV19 and TRBJ2-3, is DGGITQSPKYLFRKEGQNVTLSCEQNLNHDAMYWYRQDPGQGLRLIYYSQIVNDFQKGDIAEGYSVSREKKESFPLTVTSAQKNPTAFYLCASSLGLTDTQYFGPGTRLTVL.

This clone has just a few counts. The chain has TRBV6-4 and TRBJ2-2; D remains ambiguous. This CDR3 is built from 15 residues. The germline V and J ends were trimmed by 3 bases and 2 bases, with 10 bases remaining between them. The V gene's germline CDR1 is MRHNA and CDR2 SNTAGT. In DNA, the CDR3 is TGTGCCAGCAGTGATAGTAGCCCCAACACCGGGGAGCTGTTTTTT. This gives the protein CASSDSSPNTGELFF.

The V call is TRBV7-7, the J call TRBJ1-6; 9 nucleotides match TRBD1. The CDR3 is made up of 15 amino acids. CDR1 and CDR2 (germline): SSHAT, FNYEAQ (reference sequence). V lost 5 bases, J lost 8 bases, and 7 bases stayed unmatched. CDR3 in amino acids: CASSPHRDRDSPLHF. CDR3 DNA sequence: TGTGCCAGCAGCCCACACCGGGACAGGGATTCACCCCTCCACTTT.

The chain links TRBV5-4 to TRBJ2-5, with no clear D. Germline V CDR1 and CDR2: SGHNT, YYREEE (reference sequence). This CDR3 spans 16 amino acids. The V and J ends lost 3 bases and 1 base respectively, with 16 bases between them. CDR3 sequence (DNA): TGTGCCAGCAGCTGGCGAGTTGGGTCCCGCCAAGAGACCCAGTACTTC. This sequence encodes CASSWRVGSRQETQYF. Variable domain in full (rest from reference TRBV5-4 and TRBJ2-5): ETGVTQSPTHLIKTRGQQVTLRCSSQSGHNTVSWYQQALGQGPQFIFQYYREEENGRGNFPPRFSGLQFPNYSSELNVNALELDDSALYLCASSWRVGSRQETQYFGPGTRLLVL.

The chain employs TRBV6-5 and TRBJ2-5, with D possibly being TRBD1 (6 bases). Trimming left V 7 bases short and J 0 bases short, with 12 bases between. The CDR3 contains 14 residues. Germline lookup yields CDR1 MNHEY and CDR2 SVGAGI. The CDR3 coding sequence is TGTGCCAGCATACAGGGATGGTACCAAGAGACCCAGTACTTC. Its protein is CASIQGWYQETQYF.